These 17 T cell receptor beta chains originate from one sample sequenced in a study of cytomegalovirus exposure and HLA in healthy donors. With 60 Vbeta and 13 Jbeta primers, the PCR was carried out. Repertoires were generated with immunoSEQ multiplex PCR, while TCRdb's copy carries only in-frame clones and drops some. This sample's table has more than 50,000 clones. Sequenced sample: PBMCs. The source of these receptors is a man aged 45 to 65 in good health and CMV-seropositive.

The chain recombines TRBV7-6 with TRBJ2-7; the D gene is possibly TRBD1 (6 bases). Trimming removed 3 bases at V and 2 bases at J, with 14 bases between. In germline, CDR1 is SGHVS, CDR2 FNYEAQ. The CDR3 has 15 residues. CDR3 sequence reads: CASSLGSGGTYEQYF. The DNA of the CDR3 is TGTGCCAGCAGCTTGGGGTCTGGGGGCACCTACGAGCAGTACTTC. Full variable domain (missing parts from reference TRBV7-6 and TRBJ2-7): GAGVSQSPRYKVTKRGQDVALRCDPISGHVSLYWYRQALGQGPEFLTYFNYEAQQDKSGLPNDRFSAERPEGSISTLTIQRTEQRDSAMYRCASSLGSGGTYEQYFGPGTRLTVT.

Worth noting for this clone: The junction and the germline gene differ at one end; a read error may be behind it. As DNA, the CDR3 is TGTGCTAGCAGCTTAGGGGGGGAAGCCCCCCACTATGGCTACACCTTC. Protein product: CASSLGGEAPHYGYTF. V is TRBV7-7 and J is TRBJ1-2; D may be TRBD1 (6 bases). CDR3 length equals 16 residues. In germline, CDR1 is SSHAT, CDR2 FNYEAQ (reference sequence). Supplemented by reference TRBV7-7 and TRBJ1-2, the full variable domain reads GAGVSQSPRYKVTKRGQDVTLRCDPISSHATLYWYQQALGQGPEFLTYFNYEAQPDKSGLPSDRFSAERPEGSISTLTIQRTEQRDSAMYRCASSLGGEAPHYGYTFGSGTRLTVV.

In DNA, the CDR3 is TGTGCCAGCAGCTTATCGAGCCTAGCGGCCCTGGGGGCCCAGTACTTC. It codes for CASSLSSLAALGAQYF. The V gene is TRBV7-2, the J gene TRBJ2-5; 7 bases line up with TRBD2. The germline gives CDR1 SGHTA, CDR2 FQGNSA. V shed 2 bases, J shed 9 bases, and the junction held 15 bases outside the gene matches. The CDR3 spans 16 residues.

The rearrangement joins TRBV5-4 to TRBJ1-2, with D maybe TRBD1 (6 bases). This CDR3 has 14 residues. CDR1 and CDR2 (germline): SGHNT, YYREEE (reference sequence). V shed 4 bases and J shed 4 bases, with 14 bases lying between them. CDR3 DNA: TGTGCCAGCAGCGACTACAGGGACGGCTATGGCTACACCTTC. It yields the protein CASSDYRDGYGYTF.

The V and J genes are TRBV7-9 and TRBJ2-3; D remains ambiguous. Germline V gene sequence: CDR1 SEHNR, CDR2 FQNEAQ (reference sequence). The CDR3 is 13 amino acids. V was cut by 0 bases and J by 6 bases, with 7 bases left in between. CDR3 region: CASSLAARDTQYF. In DNA, the CDR3 is TGTGCCAGCAGCTTAGCGGCTAGGGATACGCAGTATTTT.

The chain uses TRBV18 and TRBJ2-2; no clear D. This CDR3 is 14 amino acids long. CDR1 KGHSH and CDR2 LQKENI come from the germline V gene. Deletions cut 4 bases from V and 2 bases from J, with 8 bases between. The CDR3 DNA reads as TGTGCCAGCTCACTTAGTCTAAACACCGGGGAGCTGTTTTTT. It is translated as CASSLSLNTGELFF.

The chain uses TRBV28 and TRBJ1-2; D call uncertain. V was cut by 4 bases and J by 0 bases, with 12 bases left in between. Germline V gene lookup returns CDR1 MDHEN and CDR2 SYDVKM. The CDR3 runs 15 residues. Here the CDR3 reads CASSSAPPTNYGYTF. The DNA of the CDR3 is TGTGCCAGCAGTTCCGCCCCCCCTACTAACTATGGCTACACCTTC.

Comment on this clone: Other nucleotide sequences in the sample specify the same CDR3. This chain uses TRBV30 with TRBJ2-3; no clear D. CDR1 GTSNPN and CDR2 SVGIG come from the germline V gene (reference sequence). There are 10 residues in the CDR3. The V end lost 3 bases, the J end lost 6 bases, and 4 bases lay between the germline ends. The CDR3 coding sequence is TGTGCCTGGAGGAGGGATACGCAGTATTTT. Its translation: CAWRRDTQYF.

This rearrangement joins TRBV28 to TRBJ1-5; possibly TRBD1 for D (6 bases). The germline CDR1 and CDR2 sequences are MDHEN and SYDVKM. This CDR3 region has 14 residues. The V and J ends lost 3 bases and 4 bases respectively, with 10 bases between them. The chain's CDR3 is CASSLVGGNQPQHF. CDR3 nucleotides: TGTGCCAGCAGTTTGGTAGGGGGAAATCAGCCCCAGCATTTT.

V usage is TRBV5-1 and J usage is TRBJ1-2; TRBD1 is a possible D gene (6 bases). The CDR3 runs 14 residues. CDR1 and CDR2 (germline): SGHRS, YFSETQ. V lost 4 bases and J 0 bases, leaving 10 bases between the germline ends. The CDR3, as DNA: TGCGCCAGCAGCCTCGGGACAACTAACTATGGCTACACCTTC. Translated, it gives CASSLGTTNYGYTF.

This chain uses TRBV4-3 with TRBJ1-5; D not resolved. V shed 0 bases and J shed 0 bases, with 9 bases lying between them. Germline CDR1 and CDR2: LGHNA and YSLEER. There are 16 residues in the CDR3. The CDR3 reads CASSQDRRFSNQPQHF. DNA for the CDR3: TGCGCCAGCAGCCAAGATAGGAGGTTTAGCAATCAGCCCCAGCATTTT.

V is TRBV7-2 and J is TRBJ2-7, with D uncertain. The V gene's germline CDR1 is SGHTA and CDR2 FQGNSA. The CDR3 extends over 11 amino acids. Trimming left V 4 bases short and J 2 bases short, with 3 bases between. CDR3 loop: CASSSTYEQYF. CDR3 coding DNA: TGTGCCAGCAGCTCCACCTACGAGCAGTACTTC.

This chain connects TRBV19 to TRBJ2-1, with 10 bases that match TRBD2. This CDR3 is 15 amino acids long. Germline-derived CDR1 and CDR2 are LNHDA and SQIVND (reference sequence). J lost 2 bases, V lost 7 bases, and 5 bases had no gene match. In nucleotides, the CDR3 is TGTGCCAGTATGCAAGCGGGGGGGCCCTACAATGAGCAGTTCTTC. Translated, it gives CASMQAGGPYNEQFF.

The rearrangement joins TRBV4-2 to TRBJ2-1, with D tentatively TRBD2 (5 bases). The ends were cut back, 1 base at V and 4 bases at J, with 11 bases in the middle. The germline V gene has CDR1 LGHNA and CDR2 YNFKEQ. This CDR3 has 15 residues. CDR3 region: CASSQGSVQYNEQFF. CDR3 in DNA: TGTGCCAGCAGCCAAGGTAGCGTACAATACAATGAGCAGTTCTTC.

J is TRBJ1-2 and V is TRBV27, with D maybe TRBD1 (6 bases). CDR1 and CDR2 (germline): MNHEY, SMNVEV (reference sequence). The CDR3 runs 15 residues. The V gene lost 0 bases and the J gene lost 6 bases, with 14 bases spanning the gap. The DNA of the CDR3 is TGTGCCAGCAGTTTATCGATGGGGCAGGGGAATGGCTACACCTTC. Protein: CASSLSMGQGNGYTF.

This sequence joins TRBV7-9 and TRBJ2-7; D remains ambiguous. The V gene's germline CDR1 is SEHNR and CDR2 FQNEAQ (reference sequence). Trimming took off 1 base at V and 1 base at J, with 5 bases between the two ends. This CDR3 comprises 13 residues. The DNA for the CDR3 is TGTGCCAGCAGCTTAGTCAATTCCTACGAGCAGTACTTC. It translates to CASSLVNSYEQYF.

The genes are TRBV5-6 and TRBJ1-1; maybe TRBD1 (6 bases). The germline V and J ends were trimmed by 0 bases and 3 bases, with 12 bases remaining between them. The CDR3 is 15 residues long. Germline lookup yields CDR1 SGHDT and CDR2 YYEEEE. CDR3 in DNA: TGTGCCAGCAGCTTGGTTGGACAGAGAGACACTGAAGCTTTCTTT. As protein: CASSLVGQRDTEAFF.